This T cell receptor (beta chain) was sequenced during a study of T cell changes during pregnancy in multiple sclerosis. CDR3 length: 14 amino acids. From germline, CDR1 is SGHNT and CDR2 YYREEE (reference sequence). With V trimmed by 5 bases and J by 4 bases, 8 bases remained unmatched. The repertoire was sequenced with immunoSEQ multiplex PCR; TCRdb's copy has only in-frame clones and lacks some. Here the sample spans 30,000 to 40,000 clones, approximately 90% being singletons. The rearrangement joins TRBV5-4 to TRBJ2-5, with TRBD1 matching over 7 bases. The origin of this receptor is a female donor with multiple sclerosis, enrolled in a pregnancy study. The sequencing here drew on CD8+ T cells from peripheral blood mononuclear cells, taken in the third trimester of pregnancy. In DNA form, the CDR3 reads TGTGCCAGCAGTCACGCCACAGGGGTAGAGACCCAGTACTTC. Its translation: CASSHATGVETQYF.